This paragraph covers one T cell receptor beta chain sequence. What it binds is not known. This entry is derived from a study of T cells in Graves' hyperthyroidism and ophthalmopathy. Notes on the study in general: Blood shared most expanded thyroid clonotypes above 0.001. From stable hyperthyroidism, ophthalmopathy was set apart by a 13 V-J model.

V gave up 1 base and J gave up 4 bases, with 12 bases separating them. The germline V gene has CDR1 KGHDR and CDR2 SFDVKD. There are 16 residues in the CDR3. Diagnoses were established using clinical symptoms, serum thyroxine and TRAb, thyroid ultrasound and orbital computed tomography. RNA transcripts were the template for amplifying TCR beta CDR3 regions. HTBI primers were used for first-round RT-PCR of the TCR CDR3. Each CDR3 protein gets one entry after TCRdb re-called the multiplex PCR reads with MiXCR. Seen here are approximately 560,000 distinct CDR3 sequences, approximately 44% observed once, and the top ten hold just under 8.5%.

Sequenced: peripheral blood or thyroid tissue (not recorded which). The source of this sequence is a woman aged 18-35 years with Graves' hyperthyroidism. The chain recombines TRBV24-1 with TRBJ2-2, with D possibly being TRBD1 or TRBD2 (5 bases each). CDR3 sequence (DNA): TGTGCCACCAGTGATTTAACCGGGACCCTCACCGGGGAGCTGTTTTTT. As protein: CATSDLTGTLTGELFF.